Below, 27 T cell receptor beta chains from the same sample are listed, as sequenced in a study of HIV-infected patients and healthy controls. Alpha and beta constant-region primers primed reverse transcription of around 540 ng RNA. Using multiplexing indices, alpha and beta chain libraries were generated apart by chain-specific third strand synthesis. Using its own MiXCR run on the 5' RACE reads, TCRdb lists one record per CDR3 protein. Among more than 15,000 distinct CDR3 sequences listed, approximately 9.1% were seen once. The repertoire came from unfractionated whole blood and reflected all unsorted peripheral T cells. The material sequenced was blood. Source of these receptors: an adult in good health.

This clonotype ranks as medium-sized. Here the CDR3 DNA reads TGCAGTGCTAGAGATTCCGTCTACACTGAAGCTTTCTTT. It yields the protein CSARDSVYTEAFF. The rearrangement uses TRBV20-1 and TRBJ1-1; no clear D. The CDR3 has 13 residues. The germline V gene encodes CDR1 DFQATT and CDR2 SNEGSKA (reference sequence). Trimming removed 0 bases at V and 3 bases at J, with 8 bases between.

The V call is TRBV5-6, the J call TRBJ1-1; 8 bases line up with TRBD1. The germline CDR1 and CDR2 sequences are SGHDT and YYEEEE. This CDR3 is built from 15 residues. The ends lost 3 bases at V and 0 bases at J; junction bases unmatched: 4. The CDR3 reads CASSSGQVMNTEAFF. As DNA, the CDR3 is TGTGCCAGCAGCTCGGGACAGGTCATGAACACTGAAGCTTTCTTT.

This clonotype was seen at least ten times. The V call is TRBV29-1, the J call TRBJ2-1, with 14 bases lining up with TRBD2. From germline, CDR1 is SQVTM and CDR2 ANQGSEA. The J segment lost 8 bases and the V segment lost 7 bases, leaving 7 bases of the junction unmatched. The CDR3 runs to 14 residues. The CDR3 loop reads CSAGTSGSSYEQFF. The CDR3 nucleotides read TGCAGCGCCGGGACTAGCGGGAGTAGTTATGAGCAGTTCTTC.

This clonotype was found many times. The chain joins TRBV21-1 to TRBJ2-7; the tabulated D call, TRBD2, remains unverified against the DNA. TRBV21-1 is a documented pseudogene. The CDR3 spans 14 residues. The CDR3 spells CASSRRESSYEQYF. For the CDR3, the DNA is TGTGCCAGCAGCCGGAGGGAGAGCTCCTACGAGCAGTACTTC.

The V call is TRBV28, the J call TRBJ2-7; D possibly corresponds to TRBD2 (5 bases). CDR1 and CDR2 from the germline V gene are MDHEN and SYDVKM. There are 16 residues in the CDR3. The ends were cut back, 5 bases at V and 3 bases at J, with 20 bases in the middle. The CDR3 sequence: CASSPPMVRADYEQYF. In nucleotides, the CDR3 is TGTGCCAGCAGTCCCCCCATGGTGCGGGCCGACTACGAGCAGTACTTC.

This sequence joins TRBV20-1 and TRBJ2-1, with D unresolved. The germline V gene has CDR1 DFQATT and CDR2 SNEGSKA (reference sequence). V was clipped by 5 bases and J by 5 bases, with 13 bases between them. The CDR3 loop spans 13 amino acids. The CDR3 DNA reads TGCAGTGCTCACGGAGCGCCCGACAATGAGCAGTTCTTC. Amino acids: CSAHGAPDNEQFF.

This clonotype counts as medium-sized. The chain links TRBV2 to TRBJ2-7; a possible D gene is TRBD2 (6 bases). In germline, CDR1 is SNHLY, CDR2 FYNNEI. V lost 6 bases to trimming and J lost 6 bases, with 15 bases between them. This CDR3 spans 13 amino acids. The CDR3 region is CASRGTRESEQYF. The CDR3 bases are TGTGCCAGCAGAGGGACTCGAGAGTCCGAGCAGTACTTC.

This clonotype has a count of ten or more. The gene calls are TRBV20-1 and TRBJ2-4, with TRBD2 identical over 10 bases. Germline CDR1 is DFQATT and CDR2 is SNEGSKA (reference sequence). CDR3 length: 13 residues. J was trimmed by 15 bases and V by 5 bases; bases with no gene match: 13. In DNA, the CDR3 is TGCAGTGCTGCAATAGCGGGAGGCTCGGAGGGGTACTTC. Protein sequence: CSAAIAGGSEGYF.

This clonotype was seen many times. V is TRBV27 and J is TRBJ2-7, with a weak D call TRBD1 (5 bases). V shed 6 bases and J shed 2 bases, with 17 bases lying between them. CDR1 and CDR2 (germline): MNHEY, SMNVEV (reference sequence). The CDR3 contains 15 residues. The CDR3 sequence is CASRPRQGLAYEQYF. CDR3 DNA sequence: TGTGCCAGCAGACCCCGTCAGGGTTTGGCCTACGAGCAGTACTTC.

This clonotype was detected ten times or more. The chain is built from TRBV11-2 and TRBJ2-3; perhaps TRBD2 as D (6 bases). There are 16 residues in the CDR3. The V gene's germline CDR1 is SGHAT and CDR2 FQNNGV. Trimming removed 1 base at V and 3 bases at J, with 14 bases between. The chain's CDR3 is CASSLGLTGGTDTQYF. CDR3 in DNA: TGTGCCAGCAGCTTAGGACTGACCGGGGGTACAGATACGCAGTATTTT.

Ten or more counts support this clonotype. This chain joins TRBV30 and TRBJ1-1, with D tentatively TRBD1 (5 bases). CDR1 and CDR2 (germline): GTSNPN, SVGIG (reference sequence). The germline V and J ends were trimmed by 3 bases and 5 bases, with 13 bases remaining between them. The CDR3 is made up of 13 amino acids. CDR3 protein: CAWRDGRGTEAFF. In DNA, the CDR3 is TGTGCCTGGAGGGACGGGAGGGGAACTGAAGCTTTCTTT.

The sample holds one count of this clonotype. This chain connects TRBV19 to TRBJ1-5; D might be TRBD1 (5 bases). The CDR3 covers 14 residues. V lost 4 bases and J 0 bases, leaving 7 bases between the germline ends. CDR1 and CDR2 (germline): LNHDA, SQIVND (reference sequence). CDR3 sequence: CASSTQDSNQPQHF. The CDR3 DNA reads TGTGCCAGTAGTACACAGGATAGCAATCAGCCCCAGCATTTT.

This clonotype has more than one count but fewer than ten. The V call is TRBV7-6, the J call TRBJ2-7; 7 nucleotides align to TRBD1. Germline CDR1 SGHVS, CDR2 FNYEAQ. This CDR3 has 14 amino acids. V was clipped by 1 base and J by 3 bases; unmatched bases: 3. DNA for the CDR3: TGTGCCAGCAGCTTAGAGGCAGGGGGCTACGAGCAGTACTTC. This codes for CASSLEAGGYEQYF.

This clonotype was counted at least ten times. J is TRBJ2-3 and V is TRBV7-2; D is uncertain. Germline V gene sequence: CDR1 SGHTA, CDR2 FQGNSA. CDR3 length equals 14 residues. The germline V and J ends were trimmed by 5 bases and 2 bases, with 11 bases remaining between them. The CDR3 DNA is TGTGCCAGCAGCCCCGGTTCTCTCACAGATACGCAGTATTTT. Amino acid sequence: CASSPGSLTDTQYF. Together with reference TRBV7-2 and TRBJ2-3, the CDR3 gives the full variable domain: GAGVSQSPSNKVTEKGKDVELRCDPISGHTALYWYRQSLGQGLEFLIYFQGNSAPDKSGLPSDRFSAERTGGSVSTLTIQRTQQEDSAVYLCASSPGSLTDTQYFGPGTRLTVL.

There are many counts of this clonotype. V gene TRBV11-2 combines with J gene TRBJ2-7, with TRBD2 matching 8 bases. This CDR3 comprises 14 residues. The V and J ends lost 7 bases and 1 base, in that order; junction bases with no gene match: 6. Germline V gene lookup returns CDR1 SGHAT and CDR2 FQNNGV. The CDR3 DNA is TGTGCCAGCACCCCGACTAGCGAGTCCTACGAGCAGTACTTC. Translation gives CASTPTSESYEQYF.

This clonotype is medium-sized (0.01 to 0.1%). This sequence joins TRBV2 and TRBJ1-5, with D possibly matching TRBD1 (6 bases). The CDR3 has 16 amino acids. Germline CDR1 is SNHLY and CDR2 is FYNNEI. V lost 3 bases and J 9 bases, leaving 21 bases between the germline ends. The DNA for the CDR3 is TGTGCCAGCAGTGACTCGAGAGGGGGGGCACTTCGGCCCCAGCATTTT. It specifies CASSDSRGGALRPQHF.

This clonotype was counted many times. The V and J genes are TRBV24-1 and TRBJ2-5; 10 bases fit TRBD2. Trimming took 4 bases from V and 0 from J; bases not matched to a gene: 1. Germline lookup yields CDR1 KGHDR and CDR2 SFDVKD. The CDR3 is 15 residues long. CDR3 residues: CATSDLAGDQETQYF. The CDR3 nucleotides are TGTGCCACCAGTGACCTAGCGGGGGACCAAGAGACCCAGTACTTC.

In its sample, this clonotype ranks as medium-sized. The gene calls are TRBV2 and TRBJ1-4; D is possibly TRBD1 (6 bases). Trimming pared 4 bases from V and 5 bases from J, leaving 11 bases between. Germline lookup yields CDR1 SNHLY and CDR2 FYNNEI. This CDR3 contains 14 residues. CDR3 loop: CASSVGRGNEKLFF. CDR3 nucleotides: TGTGCCAGCAGTGTAGGCAGGGGCAATGAAAAACTGTTTTTT.

This clonotype was seen repeatedly, ten times or more. The chain joins TRBV5-1 to TRBJ1-1; 9 bases map to TRBD1. Trimming at V came to 5 bases and at J to 1 base, leaving 9 bases not matched to a gene. Germline CDR1 is SGHRS and CDR2 is YFSETQ. The CDR3 is 16 residues long. Written as DNA, the CDR3 is TGCGCCAGCAGGCAAACAGGGGGCAAATGGAACACTGAAGCTTTCTTT. Translating gives CASRQTGGKWNTEAFF.

This clonotype showed up many times. J is TRBJ2-1 and V is TRBV7-9, with a possible D match to TRBD1 (6 bases). V dropped 2 bases and J dropped 7 bases, with 15 bases sitting between them. CDR1 SEHNR and CDR2 FQNEAQ come from the germline V gene (reference sequence). The length of the CDR3 is 15 residues. The CDR3 bases are TGTGCCAGCAGCTTATGGGGGCGCAAGGATAATGAGCAGTTCTTC. This translates into CASSLWGRKDNEQFF. The full variable domain, completed using reference TRBV7-9 and TRBJ2-1, is DTGVSQNPRHKITKRGQNVTFRCDPISEHNRLYWYRQTLGQGPEFLTYFQNEAQLEKSRLLSDRFSAERPKGSFSTLEIQRTEQGDSAMYLCASSLWGRKDNEQFFGPGTRLTVL.

Many counts were recorded for this clonotype. V usage is TRBV27 and J usage is TRBJ2-2; no clear D gene. CDR3 length equals 14 residues. Looked up from germline, CDR1 is MNHEY and CDR2 is SMNVEV (reference sequence). V was pared by 6 bases and J by 5 bases, with 13 bases between. In nucleotides, the CDR3 is TGTGCCAGCAGAACGGTCGGTGGGACCGGGGAGCTGTTTTTT. It codes for CASRTVGGTGELFF.

This clonotype is classed as medium-sized. The CDR3 DNA reads as TGTGCCAGCAGCCTCCTAGGGGGAGAGCAGTACTTC. This gives the protein CASSLLGGEQYF. The rearrangement links TRBV3-1 to TRBJ2-7; a weak D match, TRBD1 (6 bases). V lost 4 bases and J lost 7, with 11 bases in between. Germline V gene lookup returns CDR1 LGHDT and CDR2 YNNKEL (reference sequence). The CDR3 has 12 amino acids.

About this clonotype: Just one base apart from a much larger clone, this may be a read error. The chain joins TRBV21-1 to TRBJ2-3; the DNA was not used to check the table's D call, TRBD2. TRBV21-1 is termed a pseudogene. This CDR3 spans 17 amino acids. The CDR3 loop is CASSRNEGGVSTDTQYF. CDR3 bases: TGTGCCAGCAGCCGGAATGAGGGAGGGGTTAGCACAGATACGCAGTATTTT.

This clonotype occurred many times. The chain uses TRBV10-3 and TRBJ2-3; 8 bases match TRBD2. The CDR3 consists of 15 residues. The trim removed 6 bases at V and 6 bases at J, leaving 11 bases unmatched. CDR1 is ENHRY and CDR2 is SYGVKD in the germline V gene. CDR3 protein: CAIRGVDGRADTQYF. CDR3 in DNA: TGTGCCATCAGGGGGGTCGACGGGAGGGCGGATACGCAGTATTTT.

This clonotype was recorded at least ten times. The chain links TRBV7-2 to TRBJ2-3; a possible D gene is TRBD1 (6 bases). The germline CDR1 and CDR2 sequences are SGHTA and FQGNSA. The V and J ends lost 4 bases and 0 bases respectively, with 11 bases between them. CDR3 length: 15 amino acids. CDR3 protein: CASSWTDFSTDTQYF. CDR3 DNA: TGTGCCAGCAGCTGGACAGACTTTAGCACAGATACGCAGTATTTT. Supplemented by reference TRBV7-2 and TRBJ2-3, the full variable domain reads GAGVSQSPSNKVTEKGKDVELRCDPISGHTALYWYRQSLGQGLEFLIYFQGNSAPDKSGLPSDRFSAERTGGSVSTLTIQRTQQEDSAVYLCASSWTDFSTDTQYFGPGTRLTVL.

The chain is built from TRBV10-3 and TRBJ1-2; 7 bases align to TRBD1. This CDR3 is built from 13 residues. CDR1 and CDR2 (germline): ENHRY, SYGVKD. V was clipped by 6 bases and J by 7 bases; unmatched bases: 8. CDR3 in DNA: TGTGCCATCAGCACTGATAACAGGGGTGGCTACACCTTC. It is translated as CAISTDNRGGYTF.

This clonotype was detected only a few times. This chain uses TRBV20-1 with TRBJ1-1; D not resolved. This CDR3 region has 13 residues. V was trimmed by 3 bases and J by 4 bases, leaving 12 bases between them. The V gene's germline CDR1 is DFQATT and CDR2 SNEGSKA (reference sequence). DNA of the CDR3: TGCAGTGCTAGTAGGGCGACGAGCACTGAAGCTTTCTTT. It codes for CSASRATSTEAFF.